The present T cell receptor (beta chain) was sequenced within a study of blood T cell repertoires in COVID-19. Turning to the study itself: Collection of acute and convalescent COVID-19 samples took place in the United States, Italy and Spain. Sample material is recorded as cDNA or gDNA derived from T cells, B-cell-depleted T cells, or PBMCs.

The junction had 10 bases not matched to a gene; V was cut back by 2 bases and J by 4 bases. From germline, CDR1 is LNHDA and CDR2 SQIVND (reference sequence). The CDR3 is 16 residues long. How the authors handled the data: The authors estimated nucleated cell counts from reference gene primer amplification. The repertoire was sequenced with immunoSEQ multiplex PCR; TCRdb's copy has only in-frame clones and lacks some. The D gene and trimming were derived from the DNA, and the V and J assignments and clone size from that table. The sample lists some 260,000 clones; roughly 82% were seen once. What was sequenced was peripheral blood. The J gene is TRBJ2-7, the V gene TRBV19; 8 bases fit TRBD1. This sequence was found in an elderly woman with active or convalescent COVID-19. The CDR3 protein is CASSIRGTGYAYEQYF. The CDR3, as DNA: TGTGCCAGTAGTATAAGAGGGACAGGCTACGCTTACGAGCAGTACTTC.